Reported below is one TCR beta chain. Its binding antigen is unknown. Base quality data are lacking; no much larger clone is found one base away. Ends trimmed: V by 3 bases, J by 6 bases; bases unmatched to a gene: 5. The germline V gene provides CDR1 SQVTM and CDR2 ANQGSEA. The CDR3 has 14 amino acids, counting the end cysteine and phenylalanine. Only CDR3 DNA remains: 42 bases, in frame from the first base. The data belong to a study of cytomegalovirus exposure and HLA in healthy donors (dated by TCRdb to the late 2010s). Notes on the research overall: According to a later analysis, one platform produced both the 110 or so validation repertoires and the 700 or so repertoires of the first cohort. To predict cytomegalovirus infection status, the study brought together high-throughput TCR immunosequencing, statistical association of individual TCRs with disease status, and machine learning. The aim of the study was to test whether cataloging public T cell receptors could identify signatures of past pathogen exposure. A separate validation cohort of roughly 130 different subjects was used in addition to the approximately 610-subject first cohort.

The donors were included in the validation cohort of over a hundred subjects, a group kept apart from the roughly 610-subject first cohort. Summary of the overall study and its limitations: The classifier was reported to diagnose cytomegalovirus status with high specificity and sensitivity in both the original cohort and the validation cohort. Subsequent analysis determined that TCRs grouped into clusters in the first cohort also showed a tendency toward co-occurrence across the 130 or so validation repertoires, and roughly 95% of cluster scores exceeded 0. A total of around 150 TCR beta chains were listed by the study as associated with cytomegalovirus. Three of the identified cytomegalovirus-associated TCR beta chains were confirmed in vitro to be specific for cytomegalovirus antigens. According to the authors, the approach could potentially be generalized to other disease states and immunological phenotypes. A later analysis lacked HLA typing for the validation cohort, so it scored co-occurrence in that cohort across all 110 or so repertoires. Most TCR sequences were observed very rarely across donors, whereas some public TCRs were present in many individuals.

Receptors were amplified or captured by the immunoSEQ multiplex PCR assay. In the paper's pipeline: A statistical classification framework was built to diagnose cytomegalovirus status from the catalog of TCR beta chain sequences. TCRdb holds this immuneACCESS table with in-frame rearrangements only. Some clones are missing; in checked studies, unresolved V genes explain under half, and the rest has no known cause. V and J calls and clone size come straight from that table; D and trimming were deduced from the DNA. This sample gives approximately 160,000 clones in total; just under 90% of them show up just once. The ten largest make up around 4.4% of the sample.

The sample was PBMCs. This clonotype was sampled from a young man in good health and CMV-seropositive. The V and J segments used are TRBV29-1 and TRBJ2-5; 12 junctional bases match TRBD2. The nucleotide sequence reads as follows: TGCAGCGTTGAGCGACTAGCGGGAGTGAAGACCCAGTACTTC. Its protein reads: CSVERLAGVKTQYF.